Below are 27 T cell receptor beta chains sequenced from a single sample in a study of T-cell memory formation after mild COVID-19. TCRdb re-analysed the 5' RACE reads in MiXCR, keeping a single row per CDR3 protein. Counted here are about half a million distinct CDR3 sequences, approximately 18% occurring once; the ten biggest clones make up more than 9%. The sequencing input was PBMCs or a T cell subset sorted from them (not recorded which). These receptor sequences come from an adult woman who had mild COVID-19 (a few samples of this study predate the infection). Cell type and time point are not known.

Only a few counts were recorded for this clonotype. This sequence joins TRBV18 and TRBJ2-7, with D possibly being TRBD1 (6 bases). The CDR3 is 16 residues long. V was clipped by 3 bases and J by 0 bases, with 15 bases between them. CDR1 and CDR2 (germline): KGHSH, LQKENI. CDR3 sequence: CASSPGAGSSSYEQYF. The CDR3 DNA reads as TGTGCCAGCTCACCGGGGGCAGGGAGCAGCTCCTACGAGCAGTACTTC.

This clonotype was observed a single time. V is TRBV18 and J is TRBJ2-3; D is possibly TRBD1 or TRBD2 (5 bases each). CDR1 KGHSH and CDR2 LQKENI come from the germline V gene. The CDR3 spans 16 residues. With 0 bases removed from V and 3 bases from J, the gap between germline ends came to 13 bases. This chain's CDR3 is CASSPPGAEGTDTQYF. The CDR3 DNA reads TGTGCCAGCTCACCACCCGGGGCGGAAGGGACAGATACGCAGTATTTT.

This clonotype was seen a handful of times. V usage is TRBV5-5 and J usage is TRBJ2-1, with 9 bases aligning to TRBD1. Germline-derived CDR1 and CDR2 are SGHKS and YYEKEE (reference sequence). The CDR3 is 14 amino acids. Trimming cost V 4 bases and J 6 bases; bases outside gene matches: 5. The CDR3 is CASSQRTGVNEQFF. The CDR3 DNA reads TGTGCCAGCAGCCAGAGGACAGGGGTCAATGAGCAGTTCTTC.

The table lists this clonotype with a few counts. This chain joins TRBV19 and TRBJ1-2, with 9 bases matching TRBD1. V dropped 5 bases and J dropped 2; count of bases not matched to a gene: 9. CDR1 and CDR2 (germline): LNHDA, SQIVND (reference sequence). There are 16 residues in the CDR3. The CDR3 nucleotides read TGTGCCAGTAGTCTACAGGGGGCGGGGAGAAACTATGGCTACACCTTC. Protein sequence: CASSLQGAGRNYGYTF.

In this sample, this clonotype turned up many times. V is TRBV9 and J is TRBJ2-2; D is undetermined. Germline V gene data show CDR1 as SGDLS and CDR2 as YYNGEE. The V end was cut by 0 bases, the J end by 1 base, with 4 bases between. The CDR3 totals 14 residues. CDR3 loop: CASSVGLNTGELFF. The CDR3 DNA reads as TGTGCCAGCAGCGTAGGGCTGAACACCGGGGAGCTGTTTTTT.

The rearrangement uses TRBV28 and TRBJ2-7, with 8 bases fitting TRBD2. Germline lookup yields CDR1 MDHEN and CDR2 SYDVKM. The length of the CDR3 is 16 residues. V lost 6 bases and J lost 3; bases outside the gene matches: 13. CDR3 protein: CASSPVAGKGSYEQYF. For the CDR3, the DNA is TGTGCCAGCAGCCCCGTAGCGGGAAAAGGGAGCTACGAGCAGTACTTC.

This chain connects TRBV27 to TRBJ2-5; 8 bases are a match to TRBD2. V gave up 1 base and J gave up 4 bases; unmatched junction bases: 2. The CDR3 sequence is 14 residues long. Per the germline V gene, CDR1 is MNHEY and CDR2 is SMNVEV (reference sequence). The CDR3 DNA sequence: TGTGCCAGCAGTTTATGGGCGGGGGGAGAGACCCAGTACTTC. Protein product: CASSLWAGGETQYF.

The CDR3 coding sequence is TGTGCCAGCAGCCCAGAACTAGGGAGGGCGAGGGGCTATGGCTACACCTTC. It translates to CASSPELGRARGYGYTF. The chain couples TRBV4-2 to TRBJ1-2; D is perhaps TRBD1 (5 bases). This CDR3 is built from 17 residues. Trimming shortened V by 4 bases and J by 4 bases, and 22 bases separated the two germline ends. Germline CDR1 and CDR2: LGHNA and YNFKEQ.

This clonotype was seen a handful of times. The chain carries TRBV20-1 and TRBJ2-2, with 7 bases identical to TRBD2. Germline V lookup: CDR1 DFQATT, CDR2 SNEGSKA (reference sequence). Unmatched junction bases numbered 10, after V lost 3 bases and J lost 0 bases. The CDR3 has 17 residues. The CDR3 nucleotides are TGCAGTGCTAGCCCTGAGGTAGCGGGCACGAACACCGGGGAGCTGTTTTTT. It specifies CSASPEVAGTNTGELFF.

This clonotype was counted only a few times. The chain has TRBV4-2 and TRBJ2-1; 9 positions match TRBD2. The germline CDR1 and CDR2 sequences are LGHNA and YNFKEQ. V was clipped by 2 bases and J by 5 bases; unmatched bases: 7. The CDR3 is 16 residues long. CDR3 in DNA: TGTGCCAGCAGCCAACTTAGCGGGAGCTTGGACAATGAGCAGTTCTTC. This codes for CASSQLSGSLDNEQFF.

This clonotype turned up a few times. CDR3 region: CASSLVRGGRIGGGANVLTF. In DNA, the CDR3 is TGTGCCAGCAGCTTAGTAAGGGGGGGACGGATTGGCGGAGGGGCCAACGTCCTGACTTTC. This chain connects TRBV7-9 to TRBJ2-6; the D gene is possibly TRBD2 (7 bases). Trimming left V 1 base short and J 4 bases short, with 23 bases between. Germline V gene lookup returns CDR1 SEHNR and CDR2 FQNEAQ (reference sequence). The CDR3 totals 20 residues.

This clonotype was counted a few times. J is TRBJ2-5 and V is TRBV12-3 or TRBV12-4, with a weak D call TRBD1 (6 bases). This CDR3 is built from 17 residues. Trimming stripped 4 bases from V and 2 bases from J, with 20 bases between. CDR3 sequence reads: CASSSRRQGWNQETQYF. Written as DNA, the CDR3 is TGTGCCAGCAGTTCCCGGCGGCAGGGGTGGAATCAAGAGACCCAGTACTTC.

The chain recombines TRBV27 with TRBJ1-5; 7 bases map to TRBD1. Germline-derived CDR1 and CDR2 are MNHEY and SMNVEV (reference sequence). This CDR3 region has 15 residues. V lost 3 bases and J lost 4; bases outside the gene matches: 6. The DNA for the CDR3 is TGTGCCAGCAGTTTTTATCCGGGACAGAATCAGCCCCAGCATTTT. Protein sequence: CASSFYPGQNQPQHF.

The V gene is TRBV10-3, the J gene TRBJ1-1; TRBD1 agrees at 8 bases. V lost 5 bases, J lost 2 bases, and 7 bases stayed unmatched. The CDR3 runs 15 residues. The germline V gene has CDR1 ENHRY and CDR2 SYGVKD. The CDR3 bases are TGTGCCATCAGTCCTGGACAGGGTCTCAACACTGAAGCTTTCTTT. As protein: CAISPGQGLNTEAFF.

CDR3 protein: CASSLLASGSYEQYF. The CDR3 DNA follows: TGTGCCAGCAGTTTATTGGCTAGCGGGAGCTACGAGCAGTACTTC. J is TRBJ2-7 and V is TRBV27, with 10 positions matching TRBD2. The germline gives CDR1 MNHEY, CDR2 SMNVEV (reference sequence). This CDR3 region has 15 residues. The junction had 3 bases not matched to a gene; V was cut back by 1 base and J by 3 bases.

The table lists this clonotype with many counts. The rearrangement uses TRBV7-9 and TRBJ2-5; maybe TRBD2 (6 bases). The germline gives CDR1 SEHNR, CDR2 FQNEAQ (reference sequence). The CDR3 totals 17 residues. V was cut by 1 base and J by 5 bases, with 20 bases left in between. CDR3 sequence (DNA): TGTGCCAGCAGCTTAGGCCGCGGGGCAGGGAAGTCGGAGACCCAGTACTTC. Residues: CASSLGRGAGKSETQYF.

This clonotype showed up many times. The CDR3 region has the DNA TGCGCCAGCAGGGAGACAGGTCAAGAGACCCAGTACTTC. It yields the protein CASRETGQETQYF. The V gene is TRBV5-1, the J gene TRBJ2-5; D possibly corresponds to TRBD1 (6 bases). The germline gives CDR1 SGHRS, CDR2 YFSETQ. This CDR3 comprises 13 residues. The germline V and J ends were trimmed by 5 bases and 2 bases, with 10 bases remaining between them.

There are a few counts of this clonotype. This chain connects TRBV2 to TRBJ1-5, with TRBD1 matching over 9 bases. CDR3 length: 13 residues. Trimming at V came to 6 bases and at J to 6 bases, leaving 3 bases not matched to a gene. Germline V gene lookup returns CDR1 SNHLY and CDR2 FYNNEI. The CDR3 DNA is TGTGCCAGCAGAAGGACAGGGGTTCAGCCCCAGCATTTT. It is translated as CASRRTGVQPQHF.

The chain is built from TRBV28 and TRBJ1-2, with a tentative D call TRBD1 (6 bases). Trimming took off 6 bases at V and 5 bases at J, with 19 bases between the two ends. The CDR3 contains 15 residues. Germline V gene data show CDR1 as MDHEN and CDR2 as SYDVKM. In DNA form, the CDR3 reads TGTGCCAGCAGGACCTTTCAGGACAGTGGGTATGGCTACACCTTC. As protein: CASRTFQDSGYGYTF.

The gene calls are TRBV7-9 and TRBJ2-7; perhaps TRBD2 as D (6 bases). The V and J ends lost 5 bases and 0 bases respectively, with 14 bases between them. This CDR3 is built from 15 residues. Germline CDR1 is SEHNR and CDR2 is FQNEAQ (reference sequence). The CDR3 region has the DNA TGTGCCAGCAGCCTGGGACTGGATGTCTCCTACGAGCAGTACTTC. It is translated as CASSLGLDVSYEQYF.

The V gene is TRBV12-3 or TRBV12-4, the J gene TRBJ1-2; D ambiguous. The ends were cut back, 2 bases at V and 2 bases at J, with 12 bases in the middle. This CDR3 comprises 15 residues. CDR3 DNA sequence: TGTGCCAGCAGTTTACCGGGCGGGTTGAACTATGGCTACACCTTC. This translates into CASSLPGGLNYGYTF.

The chain employs TRBV12-3 or TRBV12-4 and TRBJ2-1; 9 bases match TRBD2. This CDR3 contains 13 residues. With 2 bases clipped from V and 15 bases from J, the junction kept 8 bases outside the gene matches. This chain's CDR3 is CASSLRGGGGAFF. CDR3 nucleotides: TGTGCCAGCAGTTTACGGGGCGGCGGGGGGGCGTTCTTC.

The rearrangement links TRBV6-5 to TRBJ1-5, with TRBD1 matching 7 bases. With 6 bases clipped from V and 3 bases from J, the junction kept 5 bases outside the gene matches. The germline gives CDR1 MNHEY, CDR2 SVGAGI. The CDR3 extends over 14 amino acids. CDR3: CASRSGQLNQPQHF. CDR3 DNA sequence: TGTGCCAGCAGGTCGGGACAGCTCAATCAGCCCCAGCATTTT.

The chain couples TRBV5-8 to TRBJ2-2, with 12 bases aligning to TRBD2. The J segment lost 5 bases and the V segment lost 0 bases, leaving 2 bases of the junction unmatched. This CDR3 is built from 16 residues. Looked up from germline, CDR1 is SGHTS and CDR2 is YDEGEE. The CDR3 region is CASSLAGLAGTGELFF. CDR3 DNA sequence: TGTGCCAGCAGCTTGGCAGGACTAGCGGGAACCGGGGAGCTGTTTTTT.

The genes are TRBV12-3 or TRBV12-4 and TRBJ1-1; tentatively, D is TRBD1 (5 bases). This CDR3 is built from 15 residues. Trimming stripped 5 bases from V and 0 bases from J, with 13 bases between. The CDR3 spells CASSLNRNMNTEAFF. As DNA, the CDR3 is TGTGCCAGCAGTCTCAACAGGAACATGAACACTGAAGCTTTCTTT.

The chain has TRBV30 and TRBJ1-5, with TRBD1 as a possible D gene (5 bases). CDR3 size: 15 residues. V was trimmed by 3 bases and J by 0 bases, leaving 12 bases between them. Germline V gene sequence: CDR1 GTSNPN, CDR2 SVGIG (reference sequence). This chain's CDR3 is CAWRKTGGSNQPQHF. CDR3 nucleotides: TGTGCCTGGAGGAAGACCGGGGGTAGCAATCAGCCCCAGCATTTT.

The genes are TRBV6-5 and TRBJ1-2; tentatively, D is TRBD1 (6 bases). CDR3 length: 14 amino acids. Germline CDR1 is MNHEY and CDR2 is SVGAGI. Trimming left V 4 bases short and J 4 bases short, with 13 bases between. The CDR3 reads CASSSRQGTYGYTF. For the CDR3, the DNA is TGTGCCAGCAGTTCCCGCCAGGGGACCTATGGCTACACCTTC.